This T cell receptor beta chain came from a study of memory B cells and T cells in multiple sclerosis. Study results and limitations: Compartments had unequal clone-set sizes, affecting shared clonotype counts.

After stimulus-free culture, autoproliferating CFSE-dim and non-proliferating CFSE-high T cells were sequenced separately. Roughly 5x10^7 CFSE-labeled PBMCs were cultured 6 to 7 days unstimulated, then replicate wells were pooled. The PBMCs received roughly 0.5 uM CFSE and serum-free culture with no added stimuli. Profiled with immunoSEQ multiplex PCR; TCRdb holds only in-frame clones, not every one. The data hold approximately 47,000 clones, with over 70% observed a single time. The CDR3 totals 15 residues. With 2 bases removed from V and 7 bases from J, the gap between germline ends came to 15 bases. As to this clone: Its specificity is not known.

The sequence came from a human donor with multiple sclerosis. This chain uses TRBV6-7 with TRBJ1-5; D may be TRBD1 (5 bases). TRBV6-7 qualifies as an ORF whose function is uncertain. The material sequenced was PBMCs from blood kept in culture. CDR3 sequence (DNA): TGTGCCAGCAGTTACCCCAAAGGGGTTAGACAGCCCCAGCATTTT. It translates to CASSYPKGVRQPQHF.